The entry that follows covers one T cell receptor (beta chain) sequence. These data are taken from a study of shared clonotypes between healthy human individuals. Repertoires were generated with immunoSEQ multiplex PCR, while TCRdb's copy carries only in-frame clones and drops some. The sample consists of approximately 2,000,000 clones, around 92% of them appearing once. Between the trimmed V and J ends, which lost 4 bases and 4 bases, there was a span of 16 bases. The CDR3 is 15 residues long. Germline V gives CDR1 SNHLY, CDR2 FYNNEI. The sequence came from a man younger than 35 in good health. Some clones in this sample may be carry-over from other donors' samples. The chain links TRBV2 to TRBJ1-2; a weak D match, TRBD1 (5 bases). Sequences were obtained from naive CD4+ T cells from PBMCs. Subset defined: CD45RA+ positively selected. The CDR3 DNA sequence: TGTGCCAGCAGTGCGATTGGGGGAATAGGCTATGGCTACACCTTC. It yields the protein CASSAIGGIGYGYTF.